The present T cell receptor beta chain was sequenced within a study of blood T cell repertoires in COVID-19 (dated by TCRdb to between 2020 and 2021). Study-wide context: The collaborator samples originated in the United States, Italy and Spain and spanned the acute and convalescent phases of COVID-19. Nearly every sample came with metadata listing a de-identified subject ID, COVID-19 status, age in years and sex. Where HLA class I and class II types were available, the types were taken from metadata supplied by the sample provider, not from assay-based typing. Deeply sampled blood TCRbeta repertoires from subjects exposed to, actively infected with, or recovered from COVID-19 were included in the dataset. A freely available public database, intended as a resource for researchers studying the immune response to SARS-CoV-2, is where the repertoires were released. The samples were drawn from the first 160 participants of the ongoing ImmuneRACE study and from 1,254 subjects provided by 6 global collaborators. The material from the prospective study consisted of cDNA or gDNA derived from T cells, B-cell-depleted T cells, or PBMCs. General study outcomes and caveats: Clinical and demographic metadata were provided uncurated, with the amount varying by source and participant.

Including the terminal cysteine and phenylalanine, the CDR3 comprises 16 residues. Only the CDR3 region is kept as DNA, spanning 48 bases read in frame from base 1. The germline V gene (reference sequence) provides CDR1 MNHEY and CDR2 SMNVEV. Trimming takes 6 bases from V and 0 bases from J, and the germline ends sit 16 bases apart. TCRbeta CDR3 regions were amplified from genomic DNA by means of the immunoSEQ Assay, a bias-controlled multiplex PCR. The original methods were these. The number of nucleated cells in each sample was estimated from the amplification of reference gene primers within the assay. To quantify the absolute abundance of each unique TCRbeta CDR3 rearrangement, sequence reads were collapsed and filtered. Productive Simpson clonality was computed per sample as the square root of Simpson's diversity index over productive rearrangements. Sourced from immuneACCESS, this table was stored by TCRdb with only in-frame sequences that have V and J called. A share of the clones is absent; for the studies checked, an unresolved V gene accounts for under half, and the remainder has no known explanation. V and J calls plus clone size are reproduced from that table; the DNA served to infer D and trimming. Recorded for this sample are roughly 180,000 clones; about four fifths of them occurred a single time. The top ten hold 15% to 20% of the sample.

In the prospective study, participants were about 18 to 90 years old, resided in fewer than 25 geographic areas of the United States, and were enrolled through a virtual design. In the prospective study, participants were assigned to cohorts based on the clinical history participants reported in a screening survey and a study questionnaire. Recovered participants in ImmuneRACE Cohort 3 were defined by two consecutive negative NP/OP PCR tests, clearance by a healthcare professional, or resolution of symptoms. Each participant in the prospective study had whole blood, serum and a nasopharyngeal or oropharyngeal swab collected by mobile phlebotomists. Participants in the prospective study had the option to provide additional blood draws and questionnaires over an approximately two-month period. Before DNA extraction, prospective study blood samples were shipped either frozen or at room temperature.

Worth noting for this clone: Its antigen specificity is not known. Per-base qualities were not stored, and no clone one base away is much larger.

The receptor comes from a man in his 60s who had recovered from COVID-19. Sequencing used PBMCs or T cells enriched from blood (not recorded which). The V and J genes are TRBV27 and TRBJ2-3; TRBD2 might be the D gene, on 6 matching bases. The CDR3 sequence is CASSIGVAVSTDTQYF. The nucleotide sequence reads TGTGCCAGCAGCATAGGAGTAGCGGTTAGCACAGATACGCAGTATTTT.